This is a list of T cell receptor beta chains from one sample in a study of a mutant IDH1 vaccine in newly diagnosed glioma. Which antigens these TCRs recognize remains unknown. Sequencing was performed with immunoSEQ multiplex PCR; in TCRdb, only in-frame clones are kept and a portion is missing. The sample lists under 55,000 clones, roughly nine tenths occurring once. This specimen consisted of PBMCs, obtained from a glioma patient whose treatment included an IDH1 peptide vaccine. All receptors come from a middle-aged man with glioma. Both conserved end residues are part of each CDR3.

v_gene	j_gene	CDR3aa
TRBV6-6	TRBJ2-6	CASREGGSGANVLTF
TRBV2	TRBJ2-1	CASSGLAGVHEQFF
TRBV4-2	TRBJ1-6	CASSPMHRADSPLHF
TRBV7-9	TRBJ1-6	CASSPPGQPNSPLHF
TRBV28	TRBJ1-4	CASSKYIRNEKLFF
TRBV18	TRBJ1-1	CASSPGRTEAFF
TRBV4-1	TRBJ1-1	CASSPAPQGNLEAFF
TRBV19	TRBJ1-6	CASSQTSGTRDSPLHF
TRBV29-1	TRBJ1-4	CSAKGALDEKLFF
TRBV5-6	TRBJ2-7	CASSSGGPGAEQYF
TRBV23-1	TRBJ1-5	CASRVSNQPQHF
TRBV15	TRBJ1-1	CATSRAGGTNTEAFF
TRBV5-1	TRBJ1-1	CASSSGGGTEAFF
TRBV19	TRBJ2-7	CASSTRDSYEQYF
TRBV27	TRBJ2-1	CASNLVTSGGQYNEQFF
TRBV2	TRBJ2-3	CASSEVPGLSTDTQYF
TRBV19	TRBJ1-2	CASSLPGVRGQGNYGYTF
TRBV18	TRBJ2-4	CASSEGHGKNIQYF
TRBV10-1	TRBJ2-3	CASSPTGGRVGDTQYF
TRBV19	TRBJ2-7	CASRGQGGNYEQYF
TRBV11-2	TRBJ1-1	CASLGQMNTEAFF
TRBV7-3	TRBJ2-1	CASSYLGRGLTNNEQFF
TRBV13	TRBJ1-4	CASSLAGTGAVF
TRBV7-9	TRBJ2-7	CASVLGTGALDEQYF
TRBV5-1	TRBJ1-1	CASRVGELYTEAFF
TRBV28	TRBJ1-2	CASRDLGEANYGYTF
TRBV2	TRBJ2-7	CASNQLAAYEQYF
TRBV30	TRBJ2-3	CAWSLRGAPTQYF
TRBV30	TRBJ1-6	CAWSLDRAGNSPLHF
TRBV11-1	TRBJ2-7	CASSQDRGGSYEQYF
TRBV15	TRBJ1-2	CATSAGGQGVAYGYTF
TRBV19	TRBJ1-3	CASSIARGAGNTIYF
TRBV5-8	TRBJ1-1	CASSLLGADTEAFF
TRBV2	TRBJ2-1	CASGGRPIGHEQFF
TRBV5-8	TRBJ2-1	CASTLGQGAYEQFF
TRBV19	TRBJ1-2	CASSIHSLYGYTF
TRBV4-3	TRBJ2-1	CASSQAHGTGNNEQFF
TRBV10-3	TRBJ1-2	CAISTGPYGYTF
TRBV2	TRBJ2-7	CASSEGFLVYEQYF
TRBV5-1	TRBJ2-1	CASSTSSGRGNEQFF
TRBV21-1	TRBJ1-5	CASSKGATGNNQPQHF
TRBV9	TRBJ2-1	CASGPRGPLYNEQFF
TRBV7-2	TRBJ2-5	CASSFLAGGYQETQYF
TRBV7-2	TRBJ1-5	CASSPDRTGQPQHF
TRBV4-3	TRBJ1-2	CASSPKDSYGYTF
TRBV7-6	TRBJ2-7	CASSLMGGYEQYF
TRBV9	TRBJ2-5	CASSVATQAPTGGRRGETQYF
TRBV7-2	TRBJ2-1	CASSLLLGHEQFF
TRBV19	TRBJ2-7	CASTATAGRAHEQYF
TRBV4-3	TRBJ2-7	CASSQARTGTYYEQYF
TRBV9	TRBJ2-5	CASSVGRRETQYF
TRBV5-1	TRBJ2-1	CASRPGYNEQFF
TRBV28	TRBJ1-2	CASSGGTLRRGYTF
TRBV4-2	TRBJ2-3	CASSQLAGTGTDTQYF
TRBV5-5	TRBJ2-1	CASSLGARATGEQFF
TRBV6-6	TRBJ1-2	CASSRLAGGLIYGYTF
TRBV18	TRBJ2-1	CASSPPVLAGGNEQFF
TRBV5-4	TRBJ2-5	CASSLRGALVNQETQYF